The sequence of this TCR beta chain was determined in a study of shared clonotypes between healthy human individuals. Overall study findings and caveats: Across a handful of donors, naive CD4 shared roughly 5%, naive CD8 under 4%, memory CD4 2% to 2.5%, memory CD8 more than 0.35%.

On this clone: Antigen: not known.

Assay: immunoSEQ multiplex PCR; the TCRdb copy retains only in-frame clones and omits some. The sample yields under 1,100,000 clones, 75% to 80% seen once. The ends were cut back, 6 bases at V and 0 bases at J, with 13 bases in the middle. The CDR3 runs to 14 residues. The germline V gene encodes CDR1 GTSNPN and CDR2 SVGIG (reference sequence). Donation came from healthy HIV-negative adults that had no recent acute infections or vaccinations. The sequence derives from a man aged 18 to 35 in good health. Some clones in this sample may be carry-over from other donors' samples. The sequenced sample consisted of memory CD4+ T cells from PBMCs. The subset here: CD45RA-negative fraction. The rearrangement links TRBV30 to TRBJ2-3; D ambiguous. CDR3 sequence (DNA): TGTGCCTGTGCCACAGACTCTAGCACAGATACGCAGTATTTT. Its protein product is CACATDSSTDTQYF.